This note documents a single TCR beta chain sequence. Its antigen remains unidentified. In replicate PCRs of sorted subsets, roughly 190 ng DNA, approximately 32,000 T cell genomes, was used. Method: immunoSEQ multiplex PCR; TCRdb's copy keeps in-frame clones and lacks some. The profile shows nearly 600,000 clones, about 95% of them singletons. In the naive CD8 group, cells lacked CD45RO and were positively selected for CCR7, so terminally differentiated effector memory CD45RA+ cells were left out. The data were obtained in a study of shared clonotypes between healthy human individuals. Study information: The people who gave samples were two women and three men aged 18 to 49.

Between the trimmed V and J ends, which lost 1 base and 8 bases, there was a span of 9 bases. The CDR3 has 13 residues. Germline lookup yields CDR1 SEHNR and CDR2 FQNEAQ (reference sequence). Study-wide results and limits: With several donors compared, roughly 5% of naive CD4 clonotypes were shared. Enrolling few donors narrowed the genetic and exposure-history diversity that was represented.

The receptor was derived from a woman in her 30s in good health. V gene TRBV7-9 combines with J gene TRBJ2-1; D unresolved. Sequenced sample: naive CD8+ T cells sorted from blood. Here the CDR3 reads CASSLDGIHEQFF. In nucleotides, the CDR3 is TGTGCCAGCAGCTTAGACGGCATCCATGAGCAGTTCTTC. The full variable domain, completed using reference TRBV7-9 and TRBJ2-1, is DTGVSQNPRHKITKRGQNVTFRCDPISEHNRLYWYRQTLGQGPEFLTYFQNEAQLEKSRLLSDRFSAERPKGSFSTLEIQRTEQGDSAMYLCASSLDGIHEQFFGPGTRLTVL.